The source of this T cell receptor beta chain is a study of T-cell reconstitution after alpha-beta-depleted transplantation in children. V lost 3 bases to trimming and J lost 2 bases; unmatched junction nucleotides: 17. The CDR3 consists of 19 residues. Germline V gene sequence: CDR1 SQVTM, CDR2 ANQGSEA. This clonotype was detected ten times or more. Preparing the TCRbeta library involved the use of unique molecular identifiers. TCRdb passed the PCR reads through MiXCR, listing each CDR3 protein once. The sample consists of tens of thousands of distinct CDR3 sequences, about 7% of them appearing once.

The origin of this receptor is a human donor who donated a stem cell graft to a child with acute lymphoblastic leukemia. The sequencing here drew on PBMCs from the stem cell graft donor, taken from the stem cell graft. The rearrangement joins TRBV29-1 to TRBJ2-1; TRBD2 matches 9 bases. CDR3 region: CSVDGVVSREGRAYNEQFF. CDR3 in DNA: TGCAGCGTTGACGGGGTGGTCTCGCGGGAGGGCCGCGCCTACAATGAGCAGTTCTTC.